This is a list of T cell receptor beta chains from one sample in a study of control samples from healthy donors and cancer patients. Libraries were prepared by immunoSEQ multiplex PCR; TCRdb keeps only in-frame clonotypes and omits some of them. The table records some 130,000 clones, roughly 90% of them present only once. What was sequenced was blood. The receptors derive from a man aged 18 to 29 in good health. Each CDR3 is given with its conserved first and last residue. The D gene is left open where the match is weak. Part of the rows lack a size; the others show once, few, many or a class for expanded clones.

j_call	clone_size	v_call	d_call	cdr3_aa	cdr3_nt
TRBJ2-1	-	TRBV28	-	CASRNTIGIGSYNEQFF	TGTGCCAGCAGAAATACTATAGGGATCGGTTCCTACAATGAGCAGTTCTTC
TRBJ2-3	-	TRBV7-2	-	CASSLAATGTDTQYF	TGTGCCAGCAGCTTAGCGGCGACGGGCACAGATACGCAGTATTTT
TRBJ2-3	-	TRBV28	-	CASSLMRASSTDTQYF	TGTGCCAGCAGTTTGATGAGAGCCTCTAGCACAGATACGCAGTATTTT
TRBJ1-1	-	TRBV2	-	CASSEVENTEAFF	TGTGCCAGCAGTGAGGTCGAAAACACTGAAGCTTTCTTT
TRBJ1-2	-	TRBV10-3	TRBD1	CAISAGRGSDGYTF	TGTGCCATCAGTGCGGGCAGGGGGTCGGATGGCTACACCTTC
TRBJ2-1	-	TRBV2	TRBD2	CASKVLAGGNEQFF	TGTGCCAGCAAGGTGCTAGCGGGGGGCAATGAGCAGTTCTTC
TRBJ2-7	-	TRBV6-6	TRBD1	CASSYPGQGSYEQYF	TGTGCCAGCAGTTACCCGGGACAGGGATCCTACGAGCAGTACTTC
TRBJ1-1	-	TRBV5-5	TRBD1	CASSQDRVNTEAFF	TGTGCCAGCAGCCAGGACAGGGTGAACACTGAAGCTTTCTTT
TRBJ1-2	-	TRBV10-3	TRBD1	CAISVTGTGGIRRYGYTF	TGTGCCATCAGCGTAACCGGGACAGGGGGAATTAGAAGATATGGCTACACCTTC
TRBJ2-7	-	TRBV11-2	-	CASSEGQYEQYF	TGTGCCAGCAGCGAGGGACAATACGAGCAGTACTTC
TRBJ2-2	-	TRBV28	-	CASSFPKGGRTGELFF	TGTGCCAGCAGTTTCCCCAAGGGGGGCCGTACCGGGGAGCTGTTTTTT
TRBJ1-3	-	TRBV7-9	-	CASSLRSAGNTIYF	TGTGCCAGCAGCTTACGATCCGCGGGAAACACCATATATTTT
TRBJ2-2	-	TRBV28	TRBD1	CASSSPRRDRGGELFF	TGTGCCAGCAGTTCCCCCCGCCGGGACAGGGGCGGGGAGCTGTTTTTT
TRBJ2-4	-	TRBV11-2	-	CASSLAGISKNIQYF	TGTGCCAGCAGCTTAGCAGGGATCTCCAAAAACATTCAGTACTTC
TRBJ1-1	once	TRBV6-6	-	CASSYPPIGGTEAFF	TGTGCCAGCAGTTACCCTCCTATCGGGGGGACTGAAGCTTTCTTT
TRBJ2-2	-	TRBV2	-	CASSATGTGELFF	TGTGCCAGCAGTGCCACAGGGACCGGGGAGCTGTTTTTT
TRBJ1-6	-	TRBV2	-	CASSESDPRFSPLHF	TGTGCCAGCAGTGAATCTGACCCCAGGTTCTCACCCCTCCACTTT
TRBJ2-6	-	TRBV18	-	CASSPPRTGANVLTF	TGTGCCAGCTCACCACCGAGGACAGGGGCCAACGTCCTGACTTTC
TRBJ1-5	-	TRBV6-5	-	CASSPRDGTNQPQHF	TGTGCCAGCAGTCCCAGGGATGGGACAAATCAGCCCCAGCATTTT
TRBJ2-3	-	TRBV3-1/TRBV3-2	-	CASSQGVGATDTQYF	TGTGCCAGCAGCCAAGGAGTGGGGGCCACAGATACGCAGTATTTT
TRBJ1-2	-	TRBV7-3	-	CASSLKGHYGYTF	TGTGCCAGCAGCTTAAAGGGGCACTATGGCTACACCTTC
TRBJ2-2	-	TRBV21-1	-	CASTVGQNTGELFF	TGTGCCAGCACCGTGGGACAGAACACCGGGGAGCTGTTTTTT
TRBJ1-2	-	TRBV19	TRBD1	CASSIDRGQGFGYGYTF	TGTGCCAGTAGTATAGATCGGGGACAGGGCTTCGGCTATGGCTACACCTTC
TRBJ2-1	-	TRBV7-9	TRBD2	CASSQPGLAEQFF	TGTGCCAGCAGCCAACCGGGACTAGCGGAGCAGTTCTTC
TRBJ2-2	-	TRBV5-4	-	CASSLDRFNTGELFF	TGTGCCAGCAGCTTGGACAGGTTCAACACCGGGGAGCTGTTTTTT
TRBJ2-7	-	TRBV11-2	-	CASSFISVGDPRSVDEQYF	TGTGCCAGCAGCTTCATCTCGGTTGGGGACCCTCGCTCTGTGGACGAGCAGTACTTC
TRBJ1-3	few	TRBV5-1	TRBD1	CASSLVPGGSLGGNTIYF	TGCGCCAGCAGCTTGGTGCCAGGGGGCTCCCTTGGTGGAAACACCATATATTTT
TRBJ1-1	-	TRBV6-5	-	CASRYIRENTEAFF	TGTGCCAGCAGATACATACGGGAGAACACTGAAGCTTTCTTT
TRBJ2-7	-	TRBV7-9	TRBD1	CASSATGLSHEQYF	TGTGCCAGCAGCGCGACAGGGTTATCCCACGAGCAGTACTTC
TRBJ2-4	-	TRBV10-3	-	CAISERGAEGAKNIQYF	TGTGCCATCAGTGAGCGGGGGGCAGAAGGAGCCAAAAACATTCAGTACTTC
TRBJ1-2	-	TRBV4-2	-	CASSQASLSNYGYTF	TGTGCCAGCAGCCAAGCCAGTCTCTCTAACTATGGCTACACCTTC
TRBJ1-2	-	TRBV5-6	-	CASSGLDRFYGYTF	TGTGCCAGCAGCGGTCTGGACCGATTCTATGGCTACACCTTC
TRBJ1-2	-	TRBV19	-	CASSINRANYGYTF	TGTGCCAGTAGTATAAACAGGGCTAACTATGGCTACACCTTC
TRBJ2-5	-	TRBV18	TRBD1	CASSPKRTGRAETQYF	TGTGCCAGCTCACCCAAAAGGACAGGGCGCGCAGAGACCCAGTACTTC
TRBJ2-1	-	TRBV11-2	TRBD1	CASSLNLGGRGSYNEQFF	TGTGCCAGCAGCTTGAATTTAGGGGGCAGGGGCTCCTACAATGAGCAGTTCTTC
TRBJ1-2	-	TRBV3-1/TRBV3-2	-	CASSQALWGALGYTF	TGTGCCAGCAGCCAAGCACTTTGGGGGGCTCTTGGCTACACCTTC
TRBJ1-1	-	TRBV2	-	CASRYMGGEAFF	TGTGCCAGCAGGTACATGGGGGGGGAAGCTTTCTTT
TRBJ2-5	-	TRBV19	TRBD2	CASSFSGTSKRETQYF	TGTGCCAGTAGTTTTTCCGGGACTAGCAAGCGAGAGACCCAGTACTTC
TRBJ1-5	once	TRBV19	TRBD1	CASRDRAGNQPQHF	TGTGCCAGTAGGGACAGGGCGGGCAATCAGCCCCAGCATTTT
TRBJ2-3	-	TRBV9	-	CASSVGGTPTQYF	TGTGCCAGCAGCGTAGGGGGGACCCCTACGCAGTATTTT
TRBJ2-7	-	TRBV28	TRBD1	CASRVGQGAAYEQYF	TGTGCCAGCAGAGTGGGACAGGGGGCGGCCTACGAGCAGTACTTC
TRBJ1-5	-	TRBV2	-	CASSAGQLNQPQHF	TGTGCCAGCAGCGCGGGGCAGCTCAATCAGCCCCAGCATTTT
TRBJ1-2	-	TRBV12-3/TRBV12-4	-	CASSLGSFGYTF	TGTGCCAGCAGTTTAGGGTCGTTCGGCTACACCTTC
TRBJ2-5	few	TRBV3-1/TRBV3-2	TRBD2	CASSLGTSGGPHPETQYF	TGTGCCAGCAGCCTAGGAACTAGCGGGGGGCCCCATCCCGAGACCCAGTACTTC
TRBJ1-2	-	TRBV2	-	CASSTEEGYGYTF	TGTGCCAGCTCGACAGAAGAAGGCTATGGCTACACCTTC
TRBJ1-1	once	TRBV29-1	-	CSVDEPRGTEAFF	TGCAGCGTTGACGAGCCCAGAGGAACTGAAGCTTTCTTT
TRBJ1-2	-	TRBV9	TRBD1	CASSVDRDRALANYGYTF	TGTGCCAGCAGCGTAGACCGGGACAGAGCGTTAGCTAACTATGGCTACACCTTC
TRBJ2-2	-	TRBV11-3	TRBD2	CASSLTSSGTGELFF	TGTGCCAGCAGCCTGACTAGCTCGGGCACCGGGGAGCTGTTTTTT
TRBJ1-2	-	TRBV2	-	CASSGALWDGYTF	TGTGCCAGCAGCGGGGCCCTATGGGACGGCTACACCTTC
TRBJ1-2	-	TRBV11-2	TRBD1	CASSLDRDSLGYGYTF	TGTGCCAGCAGCTTAGACAGGGACAGCTTAGGCTATGGCTACACCTTC
TRBJ1-2	-	TRBV11-2	-	CASSFRSYGYTF	TGTGCCAGCAGCTTCCGGTCTTACGGCTACACCTTC
TRBJ2-3	-	TRBV5-4	TRBD1	CASSFRDRATDTQYF	TGTGCCAGCAGCTTCCGGGACAGGGCCACAGATACGCAGTATTTT
TRBJ1-4	-	TRBV6-6	-	CASSPEPGINEKLFF	TGTGCCAGCAGCCCCGAGCCCGGAATTAATGAAAAACTGTTTTTT
TRBJ2-7	few	TRBV10-3	TRBD2	CAITPRVAGNEQYF	TGTGCCATCACCCCGAGGGTAGCGGGGAACGAGCAGTACTTC